This T cell receptor beta chain was sequenced for a study of regulatory T cells in long-lasting Graves disease (dated by TCRdb to 2020 to 2022). Regarding the complete study: In the newly diagnosed Graves' disease group, patients had been taking antithyroid drugs for less than 3 months. Persistent Graves' disease patients were compared with newly diagnosed Graves' disease patients by peripheral blood TCR sequencing and RNA sequencing. The study was conducted in China and was registered as a clinical trial. TCR sequencing covered some 13 persistent and some 20 newly diagnosed Graves' disease patients, approximately 33 samples in total.

This clonotype was found many times. Its antigen remains unidentified. Base qualities were left out, and no much larger clone turns up one base away. The research as a whole found: Only peripheral blood was studied, because thyroid tissue, the primary lesion, was inaccessible. Sequencing and analysis were limited to the TCR beta chain. Patients with persistent disease shared more public clonotypes (about 2,900) than newly diagnosed patients did (roughly 970). Compared with newly diagnosed patients, persistent Graves' disease patients had lower TCR Shannon entropy and fewer highly expanded clones, which suggests clonal expansion. The small sample size was acknowledged by the authors as a limitation that may reduce accuracy. Persistent disease showed preferential use of TRBV28, TRBJ1-2 and TRBJ2-5, whereas newly diagnosed disease favored TRBV20-1 and TRBJ2-1.

This specimen's time point label, per the study, means: newly diagnosed GD, antithyroid drugs for less than 3 months. RNA was extracted from PBMCs in TRIzol for both TCR sequencing and RNA sequencing. Graves' disease was diagnosed according to American Thyroid Association guidelines. Patients for the study were recruited at an endocrinology department in Xi'an, China. From each patient, approximately 10 milliliters of peripheral blood was collected into an EDTA anticoagulant tube. Ficoll Paque Plus density gradient separation was used to isolate PBMCs, and no further T cell sorting was done. An Agilent 2100 Bioanalyzer and agarose gel were used to check RNA quality, while a NanoDrop 2000 measured RNA concentration. Libraries were built with multiplex PCR. Sequencing instrument: Illumina HiSeq 4000. CDR3 regions were amplified by Arm-PCR with iRepertoire HTBI primers to construct TCR beta libraries. Before sequencing, the PCR products underwent gel purification. Per the original workflow: Gene usage analysis of CDR3 amino acid clonotypes relied on the 55 to 80 TRBV and around 13 TRBJ segments identified across samples. COPE and FqMerger were used to merge the filtered high-quality paired reads into contigs. Contigs were aligned with BLAST to IMGT TRBV, TRBD and TRBJ reference genes, and CDR3 was defined per IMGT. Clonotypes above 0.1% frequency were classified as highly expanded clones. Shannon entropy was used to measure repertoire diversity, and the Gini coefficient was used to measure V-J evenness. Public clonotypes were defined as clonotypes shared by more than one individual. In-frame beta chains were kept once TCRdb had trimmed the public reads at Q25 with fastp and called clones with MiXCR. Identical CDR3 protein sequences are pooled into one entry, listed with their most common genes and DNA. These V and J calls derive from TCRdb rather than the authors' analysis. A total of 350,000 to 450,000 distinct CDR3 sequences appear in this sample, just under 15% of them only once. Of the sample, 15% to 20% falls within the top ten clones.

CDR3 length: 12 amino acids, cysteine to phenylalanine. Only CDR3 DNA is held: 36 bases, read in frame from base 1. The junction shows trimming of 2 bases on V and 11 bases on J, plus 9 bases between the germline ends. CDR1 and CDR2 are read off the germline V gene as SNHLY and FYNNEI. The data were also submitted as part of a second study, on T cells in Graves' hyperthyroidism and ophthalmopathy. Taken from the second paper: Graves' hyperthyroidism was defined as stable when no progression to ophthalmopathy occurred over 18 months of follow-up. Hyperthyroidism patients were newly diagnosed, had a disease duration of under 2 months, and were aged 18 to 65 years. Patients with uncontrolled infections, other autoimmune diseases, pregnancy or lactation were excluded. Diagnoses relied on clinical symptoms, serum thyroxine and TRAb, thyroid ultrasound and orbital computed tomography. For the first round of RT-PCR on the TCR CDR3, the HTBI primer set was used together with the Qiagen OneStep RT-PCR kit. Most expanded thyroid clonotypes (frequency above 0.001) were also detected in blood, suggesting blood repertoires may reflect thyroid immune responses. Ophthalmopathy was separated from stable hyperthyroidism by a 13 V-J signature model, with about 86% sensitivity and approximately 81% specificity obtained in cross-validation and 80%/75% obtained in testing. In validation, the model predicted progression to ophthalmopathy a median of about 5.9 months before onset, with roughly 68% sensitivity and around 76% specificity. TCR V-J signatures able to tell the groups apart were searched for in a discovery cohort of 90 to 100 patients, of whom over 40 had Graves' ophthalmopathy and under 65 had stable Graves' hyperthyroidism. Prospective prediction of ophthalmopathy was tested in an independent validation cohort of approximately 19 hyperthyroidism patients and some 17 patients who later progressed to ophthalmopathy. The approximately 100 discovery patients were divided at random into training and test sets in a 7:3 ratio. In more than five Graves' hyperthyroidism patients, the study also compared T-cell repertoires from thyroid tissue with T-cell repertoires from blood. After blood sampling, hyperthyroidism patients were treated with methimazole at a starting dose of 30 mg daily, and ophthalmopathy patients were treated with high-dose intravenous methylprednisolone. Libraries were constructed in a second round of multiplex PCR, after which size selection and purification were performed. The libraries were sequenced on an Illumina HiSeq2000 using paired-end 100 bp reads. SOAPnuke was used to process the raw data, throwing out any read that contained adapters or uncalled bases, had a mean Phred below 15, or lacked an exact constant-primer or identifier match. COPE v1.2.5 was used to merge the high-quality paired reads, and each unique nucleotide sequence was defined as a clonotype. MiTCR v1.1 was used to align clonotypes to the IMGT TRBV, TRBD and TRBJ reference segments. The analysis included only V-J combinations with a frequency above 0.0001, which together covered 99% to 99.2% of the repertoires. The TCS score was defined as the ratio of F50 (clonal expansion) to E x V (chaos), calculated using BLOSUM62-based TCRdist between CDR3 peptides within each V-J. Welch's t-statistics and random forest reduced fewer than 550 V-J features to about 12, which were used in a naive Bayes classifier (R e1071). No statistical method was used to set the sample size in advance, and investigators knew the group allocation. According to the paper, TCR Vbeta CDR3 sequencing was carried out on over 130 peripheral blood samples, which came from fewer than 50 ophthalmopathy, around 74 hyperthyroidism and around 17 progressor patients.

This receptor chain uses TRBV2 and TRBJ1-4; confidence is insufficient to name the D gene. The source is a woman younger than 45 with Graves disease. Donor details come from another sample of the same person, matched by shared clones. The sample was peripheral blood mononuclear cells (PBMCs), taken at new diagnosis, from a patient treated with antithyroid drugs. CDR3 protein: CASSESLDKLFF. The sequenced DNA is TGTGCCAGCAGTGAATCATTGGATAAACTGTTTTTT.